This section outlines one T cell receptor (beta chain) sequence together with its context. The data stem from a study of blood T cell repertoires in COVID-19. Clones were read by immunoSEQ multiplex PCR, and TCRdb kept only the in-frame ones, dropping some. This sample carries fewer than 350,000 clones, 86% of them seen once, and the ten largest clones take approximately 2%. Germline CDR1 and CDR2: MNHNY and SVGAGI (reference sequence). The CDR3 has 18 residues. Trimming removed 5 bases from V and 0 bases from J; junction bases left unmatched: 11. The sample was peripheral blood. This sequence originates from a woman younger than 45 who had recovered from COVID-19. This sequence joins TRBV6-6 and TRBJ1-3; 9 bases align to TRBD1. CDR3 nucleotides: TGTGCCAGCAGTCAGAAACAGGGGGCGGCGGGCTCTGGAAACACCATATATTTT. Translating it yields CASSQKQGAAGSGNTIYF.